This T cell receptor beta chain was sequenced for a study of blood T cell repertoires in COVID-19. Study-level information: The samples span acute and convalescent COVID-19 from the United States, Italy and Spain. T cells, B-cell-depleted T cells, or PBMCs supplied cDNA or gDNA.

This clone has a single count. From germline, CDR1 is LNHDA and CDR2 SQIVND (reference sequence). Germline trimming cut 5 bases from V and 5 bases from J; bases unmatched to any gene: 14. CDR3 length equals 17 residues. As processed by the authors: Quantification of nucleated cells was approximated via reference gene primer amplification. The assay was immunoSEQ multiplex PCR, and TCRdb's table has in-frame clones only and misses some. That table gives V, J and clone size, and the DNA gave D and trimming. The sample contains 60,000 to 65,000 clones, approximately 86% of which appear only once. This clonotype was sampled from a man aged 45-65 years with active COVID-19. Sequencing was carried out using peripheral blood. The chain links TRBV19 to TRBJ1-2; 10 nucleotides agree with TRBD1. This CDR3 reads CASSPLPGTGATYGYTF. Here the CDR3 DNA reads TGTGCCAGTAGTCCTCTGCCCGGGACAGGGGCGACATATGGCTACACCTTC.